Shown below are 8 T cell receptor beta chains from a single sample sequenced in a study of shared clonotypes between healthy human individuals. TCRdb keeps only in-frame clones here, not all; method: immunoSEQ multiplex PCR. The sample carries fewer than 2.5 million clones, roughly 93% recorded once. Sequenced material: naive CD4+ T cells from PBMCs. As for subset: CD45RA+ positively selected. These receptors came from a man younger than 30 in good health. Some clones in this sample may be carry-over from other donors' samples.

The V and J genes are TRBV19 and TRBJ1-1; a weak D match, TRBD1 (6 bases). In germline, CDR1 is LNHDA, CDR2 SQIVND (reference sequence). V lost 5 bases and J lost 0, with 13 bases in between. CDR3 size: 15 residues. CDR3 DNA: TGTGCCAGTAGTGCCTACAGGGCCGTGAACACTGAAGCTTTCTTT. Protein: CASSAYRAVNTEAFF.

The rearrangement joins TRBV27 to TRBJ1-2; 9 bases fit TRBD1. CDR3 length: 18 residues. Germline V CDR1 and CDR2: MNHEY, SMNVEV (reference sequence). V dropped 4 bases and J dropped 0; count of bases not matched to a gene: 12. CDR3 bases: TGTGCCAGCAGTTCACCCACCGGGACAGGGAACTCTAACTATGGCTACACCTTC. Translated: CASSSPTGTGNSNYGYTF.

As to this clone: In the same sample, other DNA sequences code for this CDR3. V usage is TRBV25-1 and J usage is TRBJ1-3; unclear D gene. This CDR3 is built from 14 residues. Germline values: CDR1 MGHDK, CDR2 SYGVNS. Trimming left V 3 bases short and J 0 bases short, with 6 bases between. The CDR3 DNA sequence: TGTGCCAGCAGTGACAGAACCTCTGGAAACACCATATATTTT. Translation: CASSDRTSGNTIYF.

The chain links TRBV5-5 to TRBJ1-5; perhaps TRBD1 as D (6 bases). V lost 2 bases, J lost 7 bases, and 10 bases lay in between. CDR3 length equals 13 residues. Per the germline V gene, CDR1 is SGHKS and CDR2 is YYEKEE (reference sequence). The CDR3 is CASSFGGGQPQHF. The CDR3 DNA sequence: TGTGCCAGCAGCTTCGGGGGCGGGCAGCCCCAGCATTTT.

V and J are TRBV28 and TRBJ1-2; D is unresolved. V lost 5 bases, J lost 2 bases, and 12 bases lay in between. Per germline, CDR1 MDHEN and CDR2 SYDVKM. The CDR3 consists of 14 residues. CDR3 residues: CASSQTRMNYGYTF. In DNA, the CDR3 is TGTGCCAGCAGTCAAACCCGGATGAACTATGGCTACACCTTC.

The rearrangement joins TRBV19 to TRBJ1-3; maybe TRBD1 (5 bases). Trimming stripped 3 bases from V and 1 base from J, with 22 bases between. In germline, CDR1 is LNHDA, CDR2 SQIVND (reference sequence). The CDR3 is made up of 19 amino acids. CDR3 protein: CASSIPRSGRSFSGNTIYF. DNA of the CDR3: TGTGCCAGTAGTATCCCCCGATCGGGGCGGAGTTTTTCTGGAAACACCATATATTTT.

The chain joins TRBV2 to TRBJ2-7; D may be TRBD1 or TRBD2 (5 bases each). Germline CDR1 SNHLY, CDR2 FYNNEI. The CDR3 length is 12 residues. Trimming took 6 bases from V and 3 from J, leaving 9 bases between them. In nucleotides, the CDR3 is TGTGCCAGCAGGAGGGGAGACTACGAGCAGTACTTC. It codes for CASRRGDYEQYF.

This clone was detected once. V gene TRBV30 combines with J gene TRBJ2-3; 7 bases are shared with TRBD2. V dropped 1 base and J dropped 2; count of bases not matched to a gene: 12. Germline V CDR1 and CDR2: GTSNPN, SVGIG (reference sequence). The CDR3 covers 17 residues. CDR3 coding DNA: TGTGCCTGGAGTGAGAAGGGACTATCTGGCCCCACAGATACGCAGTATTTT. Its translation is CAWSEKGLSGPTDTQYF.